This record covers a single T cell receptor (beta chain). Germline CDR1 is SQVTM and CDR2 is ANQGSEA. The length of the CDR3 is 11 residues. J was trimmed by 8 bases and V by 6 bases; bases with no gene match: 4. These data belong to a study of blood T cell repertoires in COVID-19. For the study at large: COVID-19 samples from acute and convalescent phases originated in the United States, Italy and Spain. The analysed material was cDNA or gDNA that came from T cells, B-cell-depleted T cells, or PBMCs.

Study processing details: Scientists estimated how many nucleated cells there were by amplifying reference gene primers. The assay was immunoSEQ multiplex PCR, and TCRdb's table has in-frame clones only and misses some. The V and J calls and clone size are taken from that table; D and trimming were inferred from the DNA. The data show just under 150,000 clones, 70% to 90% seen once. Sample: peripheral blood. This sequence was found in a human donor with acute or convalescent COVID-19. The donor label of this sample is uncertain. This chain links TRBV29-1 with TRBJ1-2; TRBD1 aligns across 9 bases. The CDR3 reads CSVGTGFGYTF. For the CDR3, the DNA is TGCAGCGTCGGGACAGGGTTCGGCTACACCTTC.